This passage covers 18 T cell receptor beta chains from one sample sequenced in a study of Ad26.COV2.S vaccination and SARS-CoV-2 variants. Treatment meaning: around 19 received Ad26.COV2.S at low or high dose, single or two shots; 5 received placebo; per-sample allocation not given. Samples came from day 63 after the first vaccine or placebo injection. Produced via immunoSEQ multiplex PCR; TCRdb's table is partial and in-frame only. The table records 300,000 to 450,000 clones, 80% to 90% of them present only once. Sequencing was performed on peripheral blood, taken in a trial of Ad26.COV2.S vaccine versus placebo. All receptors derive from a person between 18 and 65 years old who received the Ad26.COV2.S COVID-19 vaccine or a placebo.

The rearrangement joins TRBV30 to TRBJ1-5, with no clear D. The CDR3 is 12 residues long. Germline V CDR1 and CDR2: GTSNPN, SVGIG (reference sequence). V was trimmed by 2 bases and J by 7 bases, leaving 9 bases between them. In DNA, the CDR3 is TGTGCCTGGAGTACGGGAGGGCAGCCCCAGCATTTT. Its protein is CAWSTGGQPQHF.

V gene TRBV11-3 combines with J gene TRBJ2-7, with 7 bases identical to TRBD2. This CDR3 is built from 13 residues. Trimming took 4 bases from V and 3 from J; bases not matched to a gene: 3. Germline CDR1 reads SGHNT; CDR2 reads YENEEA. The DNA of the CDR3 is TGTGCCAGCAGCTCCGGACTAGGCTACGAGCAGTACTTC. Its protein product is CASSSGLGYEQYF.

The J gene is TRBJ2-3, the V gene TRBV5-1; D tentatively fits TRBD1 or TRBD2 (6 bases each). Germline-derived CDR1 and CDR2 are SGHRS and YFSETQ. The V gene lost 5 bases and the J gene lost 0 bases, with 22 bases spanning the gap. The CDR3 sequence is 18 residues long. The CDR3 DNA follows: TGCGCCAGCAGGGACTATCGGGCGCGGGGACATAGCACAGATACGCAGTATTTT. It is translated as CASRDYRARGHSTDTQYF. The full variable domain, completed using reference TRBV5-1 and TRBJ2-3, is KAGVTQTPRYLIKTRGQQVTLSCSPISGHRSVSWYQQTPGQGLQFLFEYFSETQRNKGNFPGRFSGRQFSNSRSEMNVSTLELGDSALYLCASRDYRARGHSTDTQYFGPGTRLTVL.

The V call is TRBV4-3, the J call TRBJ2-7, with 10 nucleotides matching TRBD2. V gave up 0 bases and J gave up 3 bases; unmatched junction bases: 2. Germline CDR1 and CDR2: LGHNA and YSLEER. The CDR3 loop spans 15 amino acids. The CDR3 here is CASSQDLAGVYEQYF. CDR3 nucleotide sequence: TGCGCCAGCAGCCAAGACCTAGCGGGGGTCTACGAGCAGTACTTC.

The rearrangement joins TRBV19 to TRBJ2-3, with D possibly TRBD2 on 5 matching bases. Trimming stripped 3 bases from V and 0 bases from J, with 13 bases between. There are 16 residues in the CDR3. Germline V gene lookup returns CDR1 LNHDA and CDR2 SQIVND (reference sequence). The CDR3 sequence: CASSILGGESTDTQYF. CDR3 in DNA: TGTGCCAGTAGTATTCTCGGAGGTGAGAGCACAGATACGCAGTATTTT.

This clone was counted between two and nine times. The chain carries TRBV9 and TRBJ2-1, with 9 bases fitting TRBD1. The V gene's germline CDR1 is SGDLS and CDR2 YYNGEE. Trimming at V came to 2 bases and at J to 4 bases, leaving 7 bases not matched to a gene. CDR3 length equals 16 residues. In nucleotides, the CDR3 is TGTGCCAGCAGCGTTACCGGGACAGGGAGGTACAATGAGCAGTTCTTC. As protein: CASSVTGTGRYNEQFF. Drawing the rest from reference TRBV9 and TRBJ2-1, the complete variable domain is DSGVTQTPKHLITATGQRVTLRCSPRSGDLSVYWYQQSLDQGLQFLIQYYNGEERAKGNILERFSAQQFPDLHSELNLSSLELGDSALYFCASSVTGTGRYNEQFFGPGTRLTVL.

The chain combines TRBV6-5 with TRBJ1-2, with D perhaps TRBD1 (5 bases). Trimming left V 2 bases short and J 2 bases short, with 12 bases between. The CDR3 totals 15 residues. The germline gives CDR1 MNHEY, CDR2 SVGAGI. CDR3 nucleotide sequence: TGTGCCAGCAGTTACACCTCCGGGACGAACTATGGCTACACCTTC. Residues: CASSYTSGTNYGYTF.

This chain uses TRBV28 with TRBJ1-1, with 7 bases lining up with TRBD1. The germline V gene encodes CDR1 MDHEN and CDR2 SYDVKM. This CDR3 has 14 residues. J was trimmed by 5 bases and V by 3 bases; bases with no gene match: 6. The CDR3 region is CASSLEGGRTEAFF. Written as DNA, the CDR3 is TGTGCCAGCAGTTTGGAAGGGGGCAGGACTGAAGCTTTCTTT.

A few counts support this clone. The V call is TRBV27, the J call TRBJ2-7, with D perhaps matching TRBD1 or TRBD2 (6 bases each). Germline CDR1 MNHEY, CDR2 SMNVEV (reference sequence). The CDR3 is made up of 14 amino acids. V was cut by 6 bases and J by 1 base, with 13 bases left in between. This CDR3 reads CASRSQGLSYEQYF. The CDR3 DNA is TGTGCCAGCAGATCACAGGGACTGTCCTACGAGCAGTACTTC.

The chain combines TRBV7-2 with TRBJ2-1; D ambiguous. Trimming took 1 base from V and 3 from J, leaving 13 bases between them. The CDR3 totals 16 residues. Germline CDR1 is SGHTA and CDR2 is FQGNSA. The CDR3 region has the DNA TGTGCCAGCAGCTTAGTGGCCTCTAACTACTACAATGAGCAGTTCTTC. It yields the protein CASSLVASNYYNEQFF.

This chain uses TRBV6-4 with TRBJ2-1; 8 nucleotides match TRBD2. Per the germline V gene, CDR1 is MRHNA and CDR2 is SNTAGT. There are 13 residues in the CDR3. V was clipped by 5 bases and J by 3 bases; unmatched bases: 0. The CDR3 DNA sequence: TGTGCCAGCAGTACTAGCGGCTACAATGAGCAGTTCTTC. Its translation is CASSTSGYNEQFF.

V usage is TRBV10-2 and J usage is TRBJ2-3; 7 bases line up with TRBD2. Unmatched junction bases numbered 13, after V lost 7 bases and J lost 0 bases. This CDR3 spans 17 amino acids. In germline, CDR1 is WSHSY, CDR2 SAAADI. The CDR3 DNA is TGCGCCAGCACGGGACTTGTCACGGGGGGTAGCACAGATACGCAGTATTTT. Translation: CASTGLVTGGSTDTQYF.

The table lists this clone with a few counts. The chain is built from TRBV2 and TRBJ1-1; D is unresolved. Trimming cost V 6 bases and J 4 bases, with 3 bases left between them. This CDR3 contains 10 residues. Germline CDR1 and CDR2: SNHLY and FYNNEI. CDR3 sequence: CASSLTEAFF. The CDR3 region has the DNA TGTGCCAGCAGCCTCACTGAAGCTTTCTTT.

V and J are TRBV27 and TRBJ2-7; D is possibly TRBD1 (6 bases). The CDR3 loop spans 17 amino acids. In germline, CDR1 is MNHEY, CDR2 SMNVEV (reference sequence). Deletions cut 6 bases from V and 4 bases from J, with 25 bases between. The CDR3 spells CASSRPPGQYRSYEQYF. Written as DNA, the CDR3 is TGTGCCAGCAGCAGGCCCCCGGGACAATACCGTTCGTACGAGCAGTACTTC.

V and J are TRBV28 and TRBJ1-6; D is perhaps TRBD1 (5 bases). The CDR3 has 15 amino acids. Trimming stripped 3 bases from V and 7 bases from J, with 13 bases between. Germline V lookup: CDR1 MDHEN, CDR2 SYDVKM. The CDR3 DNA follows: TGTGCCAGCAGTTTTGGGGCATCTAAAAATTCACCCCTCCACTTT. This codes for CASSFGASKNSPLHF.

The chain carries TRBV4-1 and TRBJ2-1; 7 bases are shared with TRBD1. Trimming at V came to 4 bases and at J to 4 bases, leaving 7 bases not matched to a gene. CDR3 length: 15 residues. Per germline, CDR1 MGHRA and CDR2 YSYEKL. The CDR3 is CASSPGQLGYNEQFF. For the CDR3, the DNA is TGCGCCAGCAGCCCGGGACAGCTGGGGTACAATGAGCAGTTCTTC.

This chain connects TRBV6-1 to TRBJ2-7; the match to TRBD2 covers 10 bases. Germline V gene lookup returns CDR1 MNHNS and CDR2 SASEGT. The CDR3 is made up of 16 amino acids. V lost 0 bases, J lost 5 bases, and 7 bases stayed unmatched. CDR3 sequence (DNA): TGTGCCAGCAGTGAAGCGGCGGCTAGCGGGGGCCACGAGCAGTACTTC. Translating it yields CASSEAAASGGHEQYF.

The chain employs TRBV3-1 (or the pseudogene TRBV3-2) and TRBJ2-1; 11 bases are shared with TRBD2. This CDR3 comprises 16 residues. V trimming: 3 bases; J trimming: 7 bases; junction bases outside the gene matches: 8. From germline, CDR1 is LGHDT and CDR2 YNNKEL (reference sequence). CDR3 DNA: TGTGCCAGCAGCCATAATCCCGGGACTAGCGGTAATGAGCAGTTCTTC. Translation gives CASSHNPGTSGNEQFF.